A selection of T cell receptor beta chains follows, all from one sample in a study of T cells expressing NK-cell markers. TCRdb re-called the 5' RACE reads; every CDR3 protein appears as one record, without DNA. In total, the table holds a few hundred thousand distinct CDR3 sequences. The sample taken for sequencing was blood T cells: a sorted CD56 or NKG2C T cell subset, CD4+ or CD8+ T cells, or bulk PBMC T cells (not recorded which). These receptors all stem from a man aged 18-69 years in good health. Both conserved end residues are part of each CDR3. Some rows have no size entry. The others give once, few or many, or a class for an expanded clone.

j_gene	abundance	v_gene	CDR3aa
TRBJ2-7	NA	TRBV7-9	CASSLTGLLGEQYF
TRBJ2-7	NA	TRBV5-1	CASSFGDRDNYEQYF
TRBJ2-3	NA	TRBV10-3	CAISGHSGRGADTQYF
TRBJ2-7	NA	TRBV7-2	CASSTTSGGVYEQYF
TRBJ2-2	NA	TRBV5-4	CASSSGQRDTGELFF
TRBJ1-4	NA	TRBV5-6	CASSPGPGGTNEKLFF
TRBJ1-1	NA	TRBV5-6	CASSRYPLNTEAFF
TRBJ2-1	NA	TRBV2	CASRSDLRDWDSEQFF
TRBJ2-6	NA	TRBV7-2	CASSPSGGASGANVLTF
TRBJ2-3	NA	TRBV7-2	CASSLVPRLAGDTDTQYF
TRBJ2-7	NA	TRBV14	CASSPPGVGYEQYF
TRBJ2-5	NA	TRBV7-9	CASAAGGFSQTQYF
TRBJ1-2	medium-sized	TRBV5-1	CASSLEGYGYTF
TRBJ2-1	NA	TRBV18	CASSAGQANYNEQFF
TRBJ1-1	NA	TRBV5-1	CASSLGDRLMNTEAFF
TRBJ2-1	NA	TRBV20-1	CSASGTSVTHEQFF
TRBJ1-2	NA	TRBV12-3/TRBV12-4	CASSFGVGSYGYTF
TRBJ2-7	NA	TRBV4-2	CASSQTGIRYEQYF
TRBJ2-7	NA	TRBV20-1	CSARKNRAPAYEQYF